The 13 T cell receptor beta chains below come from one sample, sequenced in a study of OX40 agonist ivuxolimab in advanced cancers. Some clones are missing from TCRdb's copy, which holds only in-frame ones; the method was immunoSEQ multiplex PCR. The sample lists more than 60,000 clones, 65% to 85% occurring once. This material consisted of CD4+ or CD8+ T cells sorted from blood, taken in a trial of the OX40 agonist ivuxolimab. The receptors derive from an adult with an advanced solid tumor such as melanoma, head and neck, liver or kidney cancer.

The J gene is TRBJ1-3, the V gene TRBV18, with D hard to call. The CDR3 is 15 amino acids. The germline CDR1 and CDR2 sequences are KGHSH and LQKENI. Trimming left V 2 bases short and J 5 bases short, with 13 bases between. Here the CDR3 reads CASSPTTTARNTIYF. The DNA of the CDR3 is TGTGCCAGCTCACCAACGACCACAGCCCGAAACACCATATATTTT.

The rearrangement uses TRBV5-1 and TRBJ1-4; D uncertain. Trimming pared 4 bases from V and 7 bases from J, leaving 11 bases between. This CDR3 is 13 amino acids long. Germline-derived CDR1 and CDR2 are SGHRS and YFSETQ. The CDR3 sequence: CASSPPSSEKLFF. CDR3 bases: TGCGCCAGCAGCCCCCCAAGTAGTGAAAAACTGTTTTTT.

V and J are TRBV10-3 and TRBJ1-2; TRBD1 might be the D (6 bases). Germline V gene sequence: CDR1 ENHRY, CDR2 SYGVKD. The CDR3 spans 14 residues. The V gene lost 2 bases and the J gene lost 4 bases, with 11 bases spanning the gap. The CDR3 DNA is TGTGCCATCAGTGAGGACAGGAGGAGCTATGGCTACACCTTC. Translating it yields CAISEDRRSYGYTF.

This rearrangement joins TRBV27 to TRBJ2-1; either TRBD1 or TRBD2 may supply D (5 bases each). Trimming shortened V by 4 bases and J by 2 bases, and 18 bases separated the two germline ends. The CDR3 has 17 residues. Germline CDR1 is MNHEY and CDR2 is SMNVEV (reference sequence). CDR3 amino acids: CASSSTLRVGAYNEQFF. Written as DNA, the CDR3 is TGTGCCAGCAGTTCGACGTTGAGGGTAGGGGCCTACAATGAGCAGTTCTTC.

As DNA, the CDR3 is TGTGCCAGCAGTCCCCCTGGACTGCCTATGAATACGCAGTATTTT. Its translation: CASSPPGLPMNTQYF. The V gene is TRBV25-1, the J gene TRBJ2-3; D may be TRBD2 (5 bases). The ends were cut back, 5 bases at V and 7 bases at J, with 19 bases in the middle. This CDR3 spans 15 amino acids. Germline-derived CDR1 and CDR2 are MGHDK and SYGVNS.

The J gene is TRBJ1-6, the V gene TRBV6-6; D remains unclear. V lost 7 bases and J lost 14, with 21 bases in between. The germline gives CDR1 MNHNY, CDR2 SVGAGI (reference sequence). The CDR3 contains 14 residues. CDR3 sequence: CASNERSGVGALHF. The CDR3, as DNA: TGTGCCAGCAACGAGAGGTCCGGGGTTGGGGCCCTCCACTTT.

This rearrangement joins TRBV7-2 to TRBJ1-2, with D possibly being TRBD1 (5 bases). CDR1 and CDR2 from the germline V gene are SGHTA and FQGNSA. With 5 bases removed from V and 7 bases from J, the gap between germline ends came to 20 bases. The CDR3 contains 15 residues. The CDR3: CASSQGVGGFGGYTF. CDR3 nucleotide sequence: TGTGCCAGCAGCCAAGGAGTGGGGGGGTTTGGTGGCTACACCTTC.

The rearrangement links TRBV29-1 to TRBJ1-5; TRBD1 aligns across 8 bases. The ends lost 7 bases at V and 0 bases at J; junction bases unmatched: 5. Germline CDR1 and CDR2: SQVTM and ANQGSEA. The CDR3 runs 14 residues. The DNA of the CDR3 is TGCAGCGCTTCGGGACAGGATAGCAATCAGCCCCAGCATTTT. Protein product: CSASGQDSNQPQHF.

The V and J genes are TRBV28 and TRBJ1-2, with 9 bases that match TRBD1. The CDR3 length is 15 residues. V dropped 6 bases and J dropped 5; count of bases not matched to a gene: 10. Germline V gene lookup returns CDR1 MDHEN and CDR2 SYDVKM. The CDR3, as DNA: TGTGCCAGCAGGCTTCCGACAGGGGGGGGGTATGGCTACACCTTC. Encoded protein: CASRLPTGGGYGYTF.

The rearrangement uses TRBV19 and TRBJ2-3; 8 nucleotides agree with TRBD1. The CDR3 contains 17 residues. CDR1 LNHDA and CDR2 SQIVND come from the germline V gene (reference sequence). Trimming cost V 5 bases and J 0 bases; bases outside gene matches: 10. The DNA of the CDR3 is TGTGCCAGTAGTGGTTGGGGACAGGAGACTAGCACAGATACGCAGTATTTT. This encodes CASSGWGQETSTDTQYF.

The rearrangement links TRBV27 to TRBJ1-1, with 8 bases identical to TRBD1. The CDR3 has 14 amino acids. V trimming: 5 bases; J trimming: 5 bases; junction bases outside the gene matches: 7. Germline-derived CDR1 and CDR2 are MNHEY and SMNVEV (reference sequence). The CDR3 coding sequence is TGTGCCAGCAGTGCCCAGGGGGCGTATACTGAAGCTTTCTTT. It specifies CASSAQGAYTEAFF.

This chain connects TRBV15 to TRBJ2-7; 8 bases are a match to TRBD2. V gave up 3 bases and J gave up 5 bases; unmatched junction bases: 9. This CDR3 is 15 amino acids long. Germline assignment: CDR1 LNHNV and CDR2 YYDKDF (reference sequence). The CDR3: CATSRRASGRDEQYF. For the CDR3, the DNA is TGTGCCACCAGCAGGAGAGCTAGCGGGCGCGACGAGCAGTACTTC.

This chain links TRBV5-4 with TRBJ2-7; the D is unclear. Germline loops: CDR1 SGHNT, CDR2 YYREEE (reference sequence). With 4 bases removed from V and 6 bases from J, the gap between germline ends came to 17 bases. This CDR3 contains 14 residues. In DNA, the CDR3 is TGTGCCAGCAGCATAAACCCTGACCCCCTCGAGCAGTACTTC. This translates into CASSINPDPLEQYF.